This is a list of T cell receptor beta chains from one sample in a study of beta chain features in type 1 diabetes. Produced via immunoSEQ multiplex PCR; TCRdb's table is partial and in-frame only. Counted here are around 160,000 clones, about 50% occurring once; the ten biggest clones make up roughly 0.43%. Sequenced input: Tregs from blood. Receptors originate from a man younger than 35 in good health. Each CDR3 is given with its conserved first and last residue. D genes are given only for firm matches. Expanded clones are given a class, and other clones once, few, many or no size at all.

size: few; D: NA; J: TRBJ2-5; V: TRBV10-3; CDR3: CAISVGGGALQETQYF; DNA: TGTGCCATCAGTGTGGGTGGGGGGGCCCTCCAAGAGACCCAGTACTTC
size: few; D: TRBD1; J: TRBJ2-7; V: TRBV7-2; CDR3: CASSLTGGSSYEQYF; DNA: TGTGCCAGCAGCTTAACAGGGGGCTCCTCCTACGAGCAGTACTTC
size: few; D: TRBD1; J: TRBJ2-7; V: TRBV4-2; CDR3: CASSQDATGGDEQYF; DNA: TGTGCCAGCAGCCAAGATGCAACAGGGGGAGACGAGCAGTACTTC
size: NA; D: NA; J: TRBJ1-4; V: TRBV28; CDR3: CASSLLPGGANEKLFF; DNA: TGTGCCAGCAGTTTACTGCCGGGAGGGGCTAATGAAAAACTGTTTTTT
size: NA; D: TRBD1; J: TRBJ1-5; V: TRBV10-3; CDR3: CAISLQGADQPQHF; DNA: TGTGCCATCAGCCTACAGGGGGCTGATCAGCCCCAGCATTTT
size: NA; D: NA; J: TRBJ1-3; V: TRBV9; CDR3: CASSVLGDRSGNTIYF; DNA: TGTGCCAGCAGCGTATTAGGGGATCGGTCTGGAAACACCATATATTTT
size: NA; D: NA; J: TRBJ2-7; V: TRBV10-3; CDR3: CAISEWQGSEQYF; DNA: TGTGCCATCAGTGAGTGGCAGGGGAGCGAGCAGTACTTC
size: NA; D: NA; J: TRBJ1-3; V: TRBV7-9; CDR3: CASSLQGYTIYF; DNA: TGTGCCAGCAGCTTACAGGGATACACCATATATTTT
size: NA; D: NA; J: TRBJ2-6; V: TRBV7-9; CDR3: CASSLEAGTFLTF; DNA: TGTGCCAGCAGCTTAGAGGCCGGGACATTCCTGACTTTC
size: NA; D: NA; J: TRBJ1-1; V: TRBV14; CDR3: CASSQYLRGTEAFF; DNA: TGTGCCAGCAGCCAATACCTCCGGGGCACTGAAGCTTTCTTT
size: NA; D: NA; J: TRBJ2-1; V: TRBV9; CDR3: CASSVSIGRTGPYNEQFF; DNA: TGTGCCAGCAGCGTAAGCATCGGGAGGACAGGGCCCTACAATGAGCAGTTCTTC
size: few; D: TRBD1; J: TRBJ1-2; V: TRBV2; CDR3: CASSALNRGFYGYTF; DNA: TGTGCCAGCAGTGCCTTAAACAGGGGCTTTTATGGCTACACCTTC
size: few; D: NA; J: TRBJ1-2; V: TRBV5-6; CDR3: CASSFSVLGYTF; DNA: TGTGCCAGCAGCTTCTCTGTGTTGGGCTACACCTTC
size: NA; D: NA; J: TRBJ1-2; V: TRBV29-1; CDR3: CSVNRQGQYTF; DNA: TGCAGCGTTAATAGGCAGGGCCAGTACACCTTC
size: NA; D: TRBD1; J: TRBJ2-7; V: TRBV19; CDR3: CASSPGQGASYEQYF; DNA: TGTGCCAGTAGTCCTGGACAGGGGGCGAGCTACGAGCAGTACTTC
size: few; D: NA; J: TRBJ2-7; V: TRBV5-1; CDR3: CASSYSGSYEQYF; DNA: TGCGCCAGCAGTTACAGCGGGTCCTACGAGCAGTACTTC
size: NA; D: TRBD2; J: TRBJ2-1; V: TRBV7-2; CDR3: CASRHGLAGGSEQFF; DNA: TGTGCCAGCAGACACGGACTAGCGGGAGGGAGTGAGCAGTTCTTC
size: few; D: TRBD2; J: TRBJ2-7; V: TRBV2; CDR3: CASRGLGLVLEQYF; DNA: TGTGCCAGCAGGGGACTTGGACTAGTCTTGGAGCAGTACTTC
size: NA; D: NA; J: TRBJ1-6; V: TRBV27; CDR3: CASRRTSNNSPLHF; DNA: TGTGCCAGCAGGCGGACAAGCAATAATTCACCCCTCCACTTT
size: NA; D: NA; J: TRBJ2-2; V: TRBV28; CDR3: CASRARSTGELFF; DNA: TGTGCCAGCAGGGCGCGGTCCACCGGGGAGCTGTTTTTT
size: few; D: TRBD2; J: TRBJ2-3; V: TRBV7-2; CDR3: CATSRSGVTDTQYF; DNA: TGTGCCACGTCACGTAGCGGGGTCACAGATACGCAGTATTTT
size: few; D: NA; J: TRBJ2-7; V: TRBV6-5; CDR3: CASSYSGGPYEQYF; DNA: TGTGCCAGCAGTTACTCTGGGGGCCCCTACGAGCAGTACTTC
size: once; D: TRBD1; J: TRBJ2-3; V: TRBV11-2; CDR3: CASSPGQGLADTQYF; DNA: TGTGCCAGCAGCCCGGGACAGGGCTTGGCAGATACGCAGTATTTT
size: NA; D: NA; J: TRBJ2-7; V: TRBV19; CDR3: CASSRRGAYEQYF; DNA: TGTGCCAGTAGCCGACGGGGAGCCTACGAGCAGTACTTC
size: NA; D: TRBD2; J: TRBJ2-3; V: TRBV27; CDR3: CASTNTGGGSTDTQYF; DNA: TGTGCCAGCACCAACACGGGGGGAGGTAGCACAGATACGCAGTATTTT
size: NA; D: TRBD1; J: TRBJ2-3; V: TRBV5-6; CDR3: CASSRLGQGATDTQYF; DNA: TGTGCCAGCAGCCGACTGGGACAGGGGGCCACAGATACGCAGTATTTT
size: NA; D: TRBD2; J: TRBJ2-7; V: TRBV30; CDR3: CAWTRGGAPYEQYF; DNA: TGTGCCTGGACCCGGGGGGGAGCCCCCTACGAGCAGTACTTC
size: NA; D: TRBD2; J: TRBJ2-3; V: TRBV2; CDR3: CASRMAAGLGDTQYF; DNA: TGTGCCAGCAGAATGGCAGCGGGGTTAGGAGATACGCAGTATTTT
size: few; D: NA; J: TRBJ1-2; V: TRBV29-1; CDR3: CSVASGVDYGYTF; DNA: TGCAGCGTAGCCTCGGGAGTAGACTATGGCTACACCTTC
size: NA; D: TRBD1; J: TRBJ1-1; V: TRBV20-1; CDR3: CSARQGPAFF; DNA: TGCAGTGCAAGACAGGGGCCGGCTTTCTTT
size: NA; D: TRBD2; J: TRBJ2-7; V: TRBV7-2; CDR3: CASSWMTSGEQYF; DNA: TGTGCCAGCAGTTGGATGACTAGCGGCGAGCAGTACTTC
size: few; D: NA; J: TRBJ1-5; V: TRBV7-9; CDR3: CASSVDSGGGNQPQHF; DNA: TGTGCCAGCAGCGTCGACAGTGGCGGTGGCAATCAGCCCCAGCATTTT
size: NA; D: NA; J: TRBJ2-2; V: TRBV5-1; CDR3: CASSRALANTGELFF; DNA: TGCGCCAGCAGCCGTGCGTTAGCGAACACCGGGGAGCTGTTTTTT
size: few; D: TRBD1; J: TRBJ1-1; V: TRBV18; CDR3: CASSPPGGWYTEAFF; DNA: TGTGCCAGCTCACCCCCAGGGGGCTGGTACACTGAAGCTTTCTTT
size: NA; D: NA; J: TRBJ1-3; V: TRBV23-1; CDR3: CASSAPTGLSGNTIYF; DNA: TGCGCCAGCAGCGCCCCTACAGGTTTATCTGGAAACACCATATATTTT
size: once; D: NA; J: TRBJ1-1; V: TRBV30; CDR3: CAWSGGGQMNTEAFF; DNA: TGTGCCTGGAGTGGGGGGGGCCAGATGAACACTGAAGCTTTCTTT
size: NA; D: TRBD1; J: TRBJ1-2; V: TRBV6-6; CDR3: CASINGGTGSGYTF; DNA: TGTGCCAGCATCAACGGGGGGACAGGGAGTGGCTACACCTTC
size: NA; D: NA; J: TRBJ1-3; V: TRBV7-2; CDR3: CASSASGRGFYGNTIYF; DNA: TGTGCCAGCAGCGCCTCGGGGAGGGGGTTTTATGGAAACACCATATATTTT
size: NA; D: TRBD1; J: TRBJ1-5; V: TRBV7-2; CDR3: CASSSQGGQPQHF; DNA: TGTGCCAGCAGCTCACAGGGGGGTCAGCCCCAGCATTTT
size: few; D: TRBD1; J: TRBJ1-5; V: TRBV28; CDR3: CASSLAGTGVYSNQPQHF; DNA: TGTGCCAGCAGTTTGGCGGGGACAGGAGTATATAGCAATCAGCCCCAGCATTTT
size: NA; D: NA; J: TRBJ2-1; V: TRBV11-1; CDR3: CASSLLGGLNEQFF; DNA: TGTGCCAGCAGCCTCCTGGGAGGACTCAATGAGCAGTTCTTC
size: NA; D: TRBD2; J: TRBJ2-5; V: TRBV5-1; CDR3: CASSYLAGGQETQYF; DNA: TGCGCCAGCAGCTACTTAGCGGGAGGGCAAGAGACCCAGTACTTC
size: NA; D: TRBD1; J: TRBJ2-5; V: TRBV11-3; CDR3: CASSLTGTGAETQYF; DNA: TGTGCCAGCAGCTTGACCGGGACAGGGGCAGAGACCCAGTACTTC
size: few; D: TRBD1; J: TRBJ1-2; V: TRBV27; CDR3: CASSLRTGRRNYGYTF; DNA: TGTGCCAGCAGTCTTCGGACAGGGAGAAGGAACTATGGCTACACCTTC
size: few; D: NA; J: TRBJ2-7; V: TRBV28; CDR3: CASSSVGRIHEQYF; DNA: TGTGCCAGCAGTTCAGTGGGGCGAATCCACGAGCAGTACTTC
size: NA; D: TRBD1; J: TRBJ2-7; V: TRBV27; CDR3: CASSPGDRAVLQYF; DNA: TGTGCCAGCAGTCCTGGGGACAGGGCTGTTCTGCAGTACTTC
size: NA; D: NA; J: TRBJ1-1; V: TRBV27; CDR3: CASRASDNLGTEAFF; DNA: TGTGCCAGCAGAGCCTCCGACAATCTGGGCACTGAAGCTTTCTTT
size: NA; D: TRBD1; J: TRBJ1-1; V: TRBV7-3; CDR3: CASSHRPGQGNTEAFF; DNA: TGTGCCAGCAGCCACCGGCCGGGACAGGGGAACACTGAAGCTTTCTTT
size: NA; D: TRBD1; J: TRBJ1-3; V: TRBV19; CDR3: CASRPTGRYSGNTIYF; DNA: TGTGCCAGTAGGCCGACAGGGCGCTACTCTGGAAACACCATATATTTT
size: few; D: NA; J: TRBJ2-5; V: TRBV7-2; CDR3: CASSRRHQETQYF; DNA: TGTGCCAGCAGCCGGCGGCACCAAGAGACCCAGTACTTC
size: NA; D: TRBD1; J: TRBJ2-7; V: TRBV5-1; CDR3: CASSLDRGFYEQYF; DNA: TGCGCCAGCAGCTTGGACAGGGGGTTCTACGAGCAGTACTTC